Listed below are T cell receptor beta chains from one sample, sequenced in a study of cytomegalovirus exposure and HLA in healthy donors. Sequencing was performed with immunoSEQ multiplex PCR; in TCRdb, only in-frame clones are kept and a portion is missing. This repertoire shows approximately 150,000 clones, over 70% found once; its top ten account for approximately 1.2%. The sequencing input was PBMCs. The receptors come from a man aged 50 to 59 in good health and CMV-seropositive. The CDR3 runs from the conserved cysteine through the conserved F or W. A D gene is named only where the DNA matches it firmly. Clone size is given for some rows only: seen once, a few or many times, or a class if the clone is expanded.

-	TRBV7-2	15	-	TRBJ2-7	TGTGCCAGCAGCTTAGTGCCGGGGAGTTTGTACGAGCAGTACTTC	CASSLVPGSLYEQYF
-	TRBV9	15	TRBD1	TRBJ1-2	TGTGCCAGCAGCGTAGCGGGGACAGGGTCCTATGGCTACACCTTC	CASSVAGTGSYGYTF
-	TRBV15	15	TRBD1	TRBJ2-1	TGTGCCACCAGCAGACTCCGGGACAGTGGCCGGGGGCAGTTCTTC	CATSRLRDSGRGQFF
-	TRBV2	17	TRBD2	TRBJ2-1	TGTGCCAGCAGTGAAACCCTAGCGGGAGGGGTCTACAATGAGCAGTTCTTC	CASSETLAGGVYNEQFF
-	TRBV15	15	-	TRBJ2-7	TGTGCCACCAGCAGAGAGCGGCTCCCTCCCTACGAGCAGTACTTC	CATSRERLPPYEQYF
once	TRBV19	15	TRBD1	TRBJ1-1	TGTGCCAGTAGGAGGGGGCAGGGCTCTTTGGCTGAAGCTTTCTTT	CASRRGQGSLAEAFF
few	TRBV5-1	14	TRBD2	TRBJ2-5	TGCGCCAGCAGCTTGGTTTCTAGCGGGGAGACCCAGTACTTC	CASSLVSSGETQYF
-	TRBV18	12	-	TRBJ1-3	TGTGCCAGCTCACCACCTTCGGTCTACCTATATTTT	CASSPPSVYLYF
-	TRBV23-1	13	-	TRBJ2-1	TGCGCCAGCAAGCCGATTTTTAACAATGAGCAGTTCTTC	CASKPIFNNEQFF
-	TRBV21-1	15	-	TRBJ2-7	TGTGCCAGCAGCAAAGTGGGCCTCGATACCTACGAGCAGTACTTC	CASSKVGLDTYEQYF
few	TRBV28	15	-	TRBJ1-2	TGTGCCAGCAGTAAGGCCTTTTTGACGGGGTATGGCTACACCTTC	CASSKAFLTGYGYTF
-	TRBV2	10	-	TRBJ2-7	TGTGCCAGCAGGGGGGCCGAGGGCTACTTC	CASRGAEGYF
-	TRBV18	14	-	TRBJ1-5	TGTGCCAGCTCACCGACTGACCGCAATCAGCCCCAGCATTTT	CASSPTDRNQPQHF
-	TRBV18	14	TRBD1	TRBJ1-1	TGTGCCAGCTCACCAGACCAGGGGGACACTGAAGCTTTCTTT	CASSPDQGDTEAFF
-	TRBV5-1	16	-	TRBJ2-5	TGCGCCAGCAGCTTCCGGGACTTTGAGTACCAAGAGACCCAGTACTTC	CASSFRDFEYQETQYF
once	TRBV19	14	TRBD2	TRBJ2-3	TGTGCCACGGGAGGGGCGGGGCCCACAGATACGCAGTATTTT	CATGGAGPTDTQYF
-	TRBV5-6	13	TRBD1	TRBJ2-7	TGTGCCAGCAGCTTGGGCAGGGGGCATGAGCAGTACTTC	CASSLGRGHEQYF
-	TRBV6-5	15	-	TRBJ2-6	TGTGCCAGCAGTTACGTAGACTCTGGGGCCAACGTCCTGACTTTC	CASSYVDSGANVLTF
-	TRBV5-1	16	TRBD2	TRBJ2-2	TGCGCCAGCAGCCTCTTTAGCGGGGAGAACACCGGGGAGCTGTTTTTT	CASSLFSGENTGELFF
-	TRBV25-1	16	TRBD1	TRBJ2-7	TGTGCCAGCAGCGACCCGAGACAGGGGACCTCCTACGAGCAGTACTTC	CASSDPRQGTSYEQYF
-	TRBV18	19	TRBD2	TRBJ2-5	TGTGCCAGCTCACCACCGAGGTCCTACGGGAGGCCTTCTTCGGAGACCCAGTACTTC	CASSPPRSYGRPSSETQYF
-	TRBV30	17	TRBD2	TRBJ2-7	TGTGCCTGGAGTGACCGCGGACTAGCGGGAGTAGTAAACGAGCAGTACTTC	CAWSDRGLAGVVNEQYF
-	TRBV11-3	14	-	TRBJ2-5	TGTGCCAGCAGCTCCGATCACTCACCCTCGGAGCAGTACTTC	CASSSDHSPSEQYF
-	TRBV15	16	TRBD2	TRBJ2-1	TGTGCCACCAGCATTCCGGGACTAGCGGCCTACAATGAGCAGTTCTTC	CATSIPGLAAYNEQFF
-	TRBV18	15	-	TRBJ2-7	TGTGCCAGCTCACCTTCCCTAGCCGGGGACTACGAGCAGTACTTC	CASSPSLAGDYEQYF
-	TRBV18	13	TRBD1	TRBJ2-6	TGTGCCAGCCAAGGGACAGGGACCAACGTCCTGACTTTC	CASQGTGTNVLTF
-	TRBV7-3	15	TRBD1	TRBJ2-1	TGTGCCAGCAGCCCCGGGACAGGGAACCCCAATGAGCAGTTCTTC	CASSPGTGNPNEQFF
-	TRBV5-5	14	-	TRBJ1-5	TGTGCCAGCAGCTTGGGCAGGGATGGTCAGCCCCAGCATTTT	CASSLGRDGQPQHF
once	TRBV6-1	16	TRBD2	TRBJ2-7	TGTGCCAGCAGTGAAAGAGCTAGCGGGGGTTCCTACGAGCAGTACTTC	CASSERASGGSYEQYF
once	TRBV11-1	17	-	TRBJ2-1	TGTGCCAGCAGCTTAGAACGATTTAGCGGCGTCTACAATGAGCAGTTCTTC	CASSLERFSGVYNEQFF
-	TRBV2	16	-	TRBJ2-7	TGTGCCAGCAGACCAAGACGGAGAACACCTCCTTACGAGCAGTACTTC	CASRPRRRTPPYEQYF